Following are 20 T cell receptor beta chains from one sample sequenced in a study of shared clonotypes between healthy human individuals. Using immunoSEQ multiplex PCR, the repertoire was profiled, and TCRdb retains in-frame clones only, with some absent. The repertoire holds about a million clones, with 76% as singletons. Sequencing used memory CD4+ T cells sorted from blood. Subset of the sample: CD45RA-negative fraction. These TCRs come from a man in his late teens or twenties in good health.

The chain couples TRBV2 to TRBJ2-1, with a weak D call TRBD2 (6 bases). Germline-derived CDR1 and CDR2 are SNHLY and FYNNEI. The CDR3 totals 14 residues. V lost 4 bases, J lost 2 bases, and 9 bases lay in between. CDR3 protein: CASSGGEAYNEQFF. CDR3 DNA sequence: TGTGCCAGCAGTGGAGGGGAGGCCTACAATGAGCAGTTCTTC.

Comment on this clone: This likely traces to a read error, being one base from a far larger clone. Other DNA sequences from this sample encode an identical CDR3 as well. The J gene is TRBJ1-1, the V gene TRBV7-9; D gene unclear. The germline V gene has CDR1 SEHNR and CDR2 FQNEAQ (reference sequence). This CDR3 region has 14 residues. Here the CDR3 reads CASSLRYGNTEAFF. DNA of the CDR3: TGTGCCAGCAGCTTACGTTATGGGAACACTGAGGCTTTCTTT.

Remarks on this clone: Other DNA sequences in the sample encode the same CDR3. The chain carries TRBV19 and TRBJ2-7, with 10 bases that match TRBD2. Germline V CDR1 and CDR2: LNHDA, SQIVND (reference sequence). This CDR3 has 15 residues. V was pared by 5 bases and J by 0 bases, with 4 bases of the junction left unmatched. This CDR3 reads CASSVSGGNSYEQYF. The CDR3 region has the DNA TGTGCCAGTAGTGTTAGCGGGGGGAACTCCTACGAGCAGTACTTC.

The V gene is TRBV5-1, the J gene TRBJ2-3, with no clear D. The CDR3 contains 13 residues. Germline CDR1 SGHRS, CDR2 YFSETQ. V shed 0 bases and J shed 9 bases, with 11 bases lying between them. In nucleotides, the CDR3 is TGCGCCAGCAGCTTGGACAGCTTCGGGACGCAGTATTTT. Translating gives CASSLDSFGTQYF. The variable domain in full, completed from reference TRBV5-1 and TRBJ2-3, reads KAGVTQTPRYLIKTRGQQVTLSCSPISGHRSVSWYQQTPGQGLQFLFEYFSETQRNKGNFPGRFSGRQFSNSRSEMNVSTLELGDSALYLCASSLDSFGTQYFGPGTRLTVL.

This clone was seen more than once but under ten times. The V and J genes are TRBV5-1 and TRBJ1-1; a weak D match, TRBD1 (6 bases). This CDR3 has 15 residues. CDR1 is SGHRS, CDR2 YFSETQ, per germline. V was clipped by 4 bases and J by 4 bases, with 17 bases between them. The CDR3 here is CASSGTTGPGTEAFF. CDR3 DNA sequence: TGCGCCAGCAGCGGAACGACAGGCCCAGGCACTGAAGCTTTCTTT.

The chain joins TRBV7-9 to TRBJ2-2; a possible D gene is TRBD1 (5 bases). In germline, CDR1 is SEHNR, CDR2 FQNEAQ (reference sequence). The CDR3 sequence is 13 residues long. Trimming removed 1 base from V and 6 bases from J, with 6 bases in between. DNA for the CDR3: TGTGCCAGCAGCTTAGAAGGGGCCGGGGAGCTGTTTTTT. Amino acid sequence: CASSLEGAGELFF.

The chain combines TRBV19 with TRBJ2-1, with 9 bases matching TRBD1. This CDR3 region has 17 residues. V lost 7 bases to trimming and J lost 5 bases; unmatched junction nucleotides: 15. Germline CDR1 and CDR2: LNHDA and SQIVND (reference sequence). The CDR3 DNA reads as TGTGCCAGTACTTCGAGGGCCCCGGGACAGGGAAACAATGAGCAGTTCTTC. Its translation: CASTSRAPGQGNNEQFF.

V gene TRBV20-1 combines with J gene TRBJ2-3; no definite D call. There are 11 residues in the CDR3. Germline V CDR1 and CDR2: DFQATT, SNEGSKA (reference sequence). V shed 3 bases and J shed 15 bases, with 16 bases lying between them. The chain's CDR3 is CSASLNEREYF. For the CDR3, the DNA is TGCAGTGCTAGCCTCAACGAAAGGGAATATTTT.

This chain connects TRBV6-5 to TRBJ1-1; TRBD1 aligns across 10 bases. The V and J ends lost 8 bases and 5 bases, in that order; junction bases with no gene match: 8. Germline CDR1 is MNHEY and CDR2 is SVGAGI. The CDR3 has 14 amino acids. The CDR3 bases are TGTGCCAGCGATCGGGACAGGGGAGGGACTGAAGCTTTCTTT. It yields the protein CASDRDRGGTEAFF.

The chain has TRBV19 and TRBJ1-5, with D perhaps TRBD1 (6 bases). The CDR3 contains 14 residues. In germline, CDR1 is LNHDA, CDR2 SQIVND (reference sequence). Trimming pared 3 bases from V and 6 bases from J, leaving 12 bases between. The CDR3 is CASSMVGGGQPQHF. The DNA of the CDR3 is TGTGCCAGTAGTATGGTAGGGGGGGGTCAGCCCCAGCATTTT.

CDR3 nucleotide sequence: TGTGCCTGGAGTTTCTCTTCGGGGGGCTACACCTTC. Protein product: CAWSFSSGGYTF. The chain couples TRBV30 to TRBJ1-2; no clear D. The V and J ends lost 2 bases and 8 bases respectively, with 12 bases between them. The CDR3 sequence is 12 residues long. From germline, CDR1 is GTSNPN and CDR2 SVGIG (reference sequence).

This chain links TRBV10-1 with TRBJ1-3, with D uncertain. The germline V and J ends were trimmed by 3 bases and 3 bases, with 9 bases remaining between them. The germline V gene has CDR1 WNHNN and CDR2 SYGVQD (reference sequence). The CDR3 covers 14 residues. The chain's CDR3 is CASSDGTIGNTIYF. Written as DNA, the CDR3 is TGCGCCAGCAGTGACGGAACTATTGGAAACACCATATATTTT.

The chain recombines TRBV19 with TRBJ2-7; tentative D call: TRBD2 (6 bases). CDR3 length: 14 residues. Between the trimmed V and J ends, which lost 4 bases and 0 bases, there was a span of 10 bases. Per the germline V gene, CDR1 is LNHDA and CDR2 is SQIVND (reference sequence). The CDR3 protein is CASSRAGSSYEQYF. The DNA for the CDR3 is TGTGCCAGTAGTAGGGCGGGATCCTCCTACGAGCAGTACTTC.

The table lists this clone with a count of one. The rearrangement uses TRBV19 and TRBJ2-7; D not resolved. The CDR3 spans 13 residues. Germline assignment: CDR1 LNHDA and CDR2 SQIVND (reference sequence). The CDR3 DNA follows: TGTTCTTGCAGTATAAGCGACGGCTACGAGCAGTACTTC. It specifies CSCSISDGYEQYF.

The genes are TRBV2 and TRBJ2-7; the D gene is possibly TRBD1 (5 bases). Germline CDR1 SNHLY, CDR2 FYNNEI. V was clipped by 7 bases and J by 6 bases, with 10 bases between them. The CDR3 consists of 11 residues. The CDR3 reads CASKKGIEQYF. In DNA form, the CDR3 reads TGTGCCAGCAAGAAGGGGATCGAGCAGTACTTC.

This clone was picked up a small number of times. The chain recombines TRBV2 with TRBJ1-1; no firm D call. Germline values: CDR1 SNHLY, CDR2 FYNNEI. The ends were cut back, 4 bases at V and 8 bases at J, with 17 bases in the middle. This CDR3 is built from 14 residues. The CDR3 coding sequence is TGTGCCAGCAGTGGGGCAGGCATCAAGCAGGAAGCTTTCTTT. Amino acid sequence: CASSGAGIKQEAFF.

This chain uses TRBV7-2 with TRBJ2-1, with D perhaps matching TRBD2 (6 bases). Germline V lookup: CDR1 SGHTA, CDR2 FQGNSA. Trimming removed 8 bases at V and 5 bases at J, with 16 bases between. The CDR3 covers 14 residues. CDR3 residues: CASGERTGDNEQFF. In nucleotides, the CDR3 is TGTGCCAGCGGCGAAAGGACGGGGGACAATGAGCAGTTCTTC.

V and J are TRBV7-2 and TRBJ2-1, with TRBD2 as a possible D gene (5 bases). The CDR3 runs to 13 residues. The V gene lost 2 bases and the J gene lost 7 bases, with 9 bases spanning the gap. The V gene's germline CDR1 is SGHTA and CDR2 FQGNSA. CDR3 sequence: CASSLQRRNEQFF. The CDR3, as DNA: TGTGCCAGCAGCTTACAGCGGAGAAATGAGCAGTTCTTC.

The gene calls are TRBV19 and TRBJ1-4; TRBD1 is a possible D gene (6 bases). Germline CDR1 LNHDA, CDR2 SQIVND (reference sequence). The CDR3 contains 17 residues. The V and J ends lost 4 bases and 3 bases respectively, with 18 bases between them. CDR3 sequence (DNA): TGTGCCAGTAGTAGGGGGACCGTCAGGGGAGCTAATGAAAAACTGTTTTTT. Its protein is CASSRGTVRGANEKLFF.

J is TRBJ1-1 and V is TRBV11-2; possible D gene TRBD1, 5 bases. V was shortened by 7 bases and J by 2 bases, with 17 bases between the two germline ends. CDR1 SGHAT and CDR2 FQNNGV come from the germline V gene. The CDR3 has 15 amino acids. Written as DNA, the CDR3 is TGTGCCAGCACCGACAGAGGCAGGGCCAACACTGAAGCTTTCTTT. Its translation: CASTDRGRANTEAFF.